Below are 13 T cell receptor beta chains sequenced from a single sample in a study of beta chain features in type 1 diabetes (dated by TCRdb to the late 2010s). What the research found in general, with its limitations: A moderate but significant shortening of TCRB CDR3 length was observed in type 1 diabetes patients in all four CD4+ subsets.

These receptors have no known antigen. Libraries were prepared through the immunoSEQ multiplex PCR assay. The High Capacity cDNA Reverse Transcription Kit was used to reverse transcribe all of the isolated RNA, meaning that expressed TCRB transcripts were what got sequenced. Here the immuneACCESS table is served through TCRdb, limited to in-frame sequences with V and J called. Missing clones are a known gap in these copies; in checked studies unresolved V genes cover under half, and the rest lacks a known reason. The sample has roughly 150,000 clones on record, approximately 9.1% of them singletons. Clones ranked in the top ten supply 0.7% of the sample. The specimen sequenced was central memory CD4+ T cells from blood. The receptors come from a woman under 40 with type 1 diabetes.

This clone turned up a few times. This rearrangement joins TRBV28 to TRBJ2-3; the match to TRBD2 covers 8 bases. The length of the CDR3 is 16 residues. Per the germline V gene, CDR1 is MDHEN and CDR2 is SYDVKM. The V segment lost 10 bases and the J segment 2 bases; nucleotides outside the gene matches: 14. CDR3: CATDLTSAYATDTQYF. CDR3 DNA sequence: TGTGCCACCGATTTGACTAGCGCGTACGCCACAGATACGCAGTATTTT.

This clone was seen only a few times. The gene calls are TRBV4-1 and TRBJ1-5; D possibly corresponds to TRBD1 (5 bases). The length of the CDR3 is 12 residues. The V end was cut by 1 base, the J end by 7 bases, with 5 bases between. Per germline, CDR1 MGHRA and CDR2 YSYEKL. The CDR3 DNA reads TGCGCCAGCAGCCAAGGGGGCCAGCCCCAGCATTTT. Protein product: CASSQGGQPQHF.

V gene TRBV30 combines with J gene TRBJ2-5; TRBD2 agrees at 10 bases. The V segment lost 2 bases and the J segment 4 bases; nucleotides outside the gene matches: 16. CDR1 is GTSNPN, CDR2 SVGIG, per germline (reference sequence). The CDR3 is 18 amino acids. CDR3 bases: TGTGCCTGGAGTCCCGGAGGGGGGAGACTAGCGGGTAGAGAGACCCAGTACTTC. It yields the protein CAWSPGGGRLAGRETQYF.

This rearrangement joins TRBV29-1 to TRBJ2-1; 9 bases match TRBD2. The CDR3 runs 14 residues. The ends lost 4 bases at V and 8 bases at J; junction bases unmatched: 9. Germline CDR1 reads SQVTM; CDR2 reads ANQGSEA. The DNA of the CDR3 is TGCAGCGTTGGGGGGCGGGAGGGCCGCGATGAGCAGTTCTTC. Encoded protein: CSVGGREGRDEQFF.

In its sample, this clone was seen a few times. This chain links TRBV9 with TRBJ2-1; 7 nucleotides agree with TRBD2. V dropped 4 bases and J dropped 10; count of bases not matched to a gene: 14. This CDR3 is 15 amino acids long. Germline V gene data show CDR1 as SGDLS and CDR2 as YYNGEE. The CDR3 spells CASSYLPGTMSEQFF. For the CDR3, the DNA is TGTGCCAGCAGCTACCTCCCCGGGACTATGAGCGAGCAGTTCTTC.

The chain recombines TRBV6-5 with TRBJ2-1, with 10 positions matching TRBD2. Germline-derived CDR1 and CDR2 are MNHEY and SVGAGI. Trimming at V came to 3 bases and at J to 4 bases, leaving 3 bases not matched to a gene. The CDR3 has 15 residues. As DNA, the CDR3 is TGTGCCAGCAGTTATTGGACTAGCGGATACAATGAGCAGTTCTTC. Translated: CASSYWTSGYNEQFF.

This chain links TRBV5-1 with TRBJ2-7; 8 nucleotides line up with TRBD1. With 3 bases clipped from V and 3 bases from J, the junction kept 5 bases outside the gene matches. This CDR3 is 14 amino acids long. Per the germline V gene, CDR1 is SGHRS and CDR2 is YFSETQ. CDR3 DNA sequence: TGCGCCAGCAGCTCACGGACAGGGAACTACGAGCAGTACTTC. Amino acids: CASSSRTGNYEQYF.

The gene calls are TRBV18 and TRBJ2-2, with 8 positions matching TRBD1. Per germline, CDR1 KGHSH and CDR2 LQKENI. J was trimmed by 3 bases and V by 2 bases; bases with no gene match: 5. The CDR3 has 16 residues. The DNA of the CDR3 is TGTGCCAGCTCACCAGGACAGGGTAGCTACACCGGGGAGCTGTTTTTT. It yields the protein CASSPGQGSYTGELFF.

This clone was recorded a few times. The rearrangement links TRBV5-1 to TRBJ2-2; 8 bases are a match to TRBD2. Germline-derived CDR1 and CDR2 are SGHRS and YFSETQ. V trimming: 8 bases; J trimming: 4 bases; junction bases outside the gene matches: 7. The CDR3 is made up of 14 amino acids. DNA of the CDR3: TGCGCCAGTCTCCCTAGCGGGCGCACCGGGGAGCTGTTTTTT. Protein: CASLPSGRTGELFF.

This clone was counted only a few times. The rearrangement uses TRBV10-3 and TRBJ1-5; TRBD1 matches at 9 bases. The germline V gene has CDR1 ENHRY and CDR2 SYGVKD. This CDR3 contains 13 residues. The junction had 3 bases not matched to a gene; V was cut back by 8 bases and J by 4 bases. The CDR3 here is CAIGDRDNQPQHF. DNA for the CDR3: TGTGCCATCGGGGACAGGGATAATCAGCCCCAGCATTTT.

This clone was observed a handful of times. The chain is built from TRBV29-1 and TRBJ1-1; TRBD1 aligns across 7 bases. Germline values: CDR1 SQVTM, CDR2 ANQGSEA. The junction had 8 bases not matched to a gene; V was cut back by 6 bases and J by 4 bases. This CDR3 has 13 amino acids. The CDR3 is CSVDRAGGTEAFF. In DNA form, the CDR3 reads TGCAGCGTCGATCGAGCAGGGGGCACTGAAGCTTTCTTT.

Concerning this clone: Within the sample, other DNA sequences also encode this same CDR3. This CDR3 reads CSVATGDGYTF. In nucleotides, the CDR3 is TGCAGCGTAGCGACAGGAGATGGCTACACCTTC. The chain joins TRBV29-1 to TRBJ1-2; possible D gene TRBD1, 6 bases. Germline V gene lookup returns CDR1 SQVTM and CDR2 ANQGSEA. V shed 6 bases and J shed 6 bases, with 11 bases lying between them. CDR3 length: 11 residues.

The rearrangement links TRBV11-2 to TRBJ2-3; 7 bases map to TRBD2. This CDR3 comprises 16 residues. The germline V gene has CDR1 SGHAT and CDR2 FQNNGV. V lost 5 bases, J lost 3 bases, and 11 bases stayed unmatched. The CDR3 sequence: CASSPYLMGGTDTQYF. The CDR3 DNA is TGTGCCAGCAGCCCATATCTGATGGGAGGGACAGATACGCAGTATTTT.